This T cell receptor beta chain was captured by sequencing in a study of regulatory T cells in long-lasting Graves disease. Study-wide context: Prior antithyroid drug treatment in newly diagnosed Graves' patients lasted under 3 months. Points from the study as a whole: TCR diversity was lower in persistent Graves' patients (versus newly diagnosed ones).

This clonotype showed up many times. Antigen specificity is unknown. The junction had 2 bases not matched to a gene; V was cut back by 0 bases and J by 6 bases. CDR3 length equals 14 residues. Germline lookup yields CDR1 SGHRS and CDR2 YFSETQ. Time point in this sample: newly diagnosed GD, antithyroid drugs for less than 3 months. Scientists built the TCR library using RNA that was extracted from PBMCs. The authors built TCR beta libraries using iRepertoire HTBI primers and Arm-PCR of CDR3 regions. TCRdb re-derived calls from the multiplex PCR reads in MiXCR, one entry per CDR3 protein. There are approximately 480,000 distinct CDR3 sequences in the sample; 15% to 20% occur only once, and 12% lies in the top ten. The data were also submitted as part of a second study, on T cells in Graves' hyperthyroidism and ophthalmopathy. Per that paper: In the first-round RT-PCR of the TCR CDR3, the HTBI primer set was used. Most expanded thyroid clonotypes above 0.001 recurred in blood.

The chain carries TRBV5-1 and TRBJ2-2; TRBD2 matches 7 bases. The source was peripheral blood mononuclear cells (PBMCs), collected at new diagnosis, from a patient treated with antithyroid drugs. This TCR was sampled from a man aged 35 to 55 with Graves disease. CDR3 sequence reads: CASSLEGGPGELFF. CDR3 nucleotide sequence: TGCGCCAGCAGCTTGGAGGGAGGGCCCGGGGAGCTGTTTTTT.